This entry concerns a single TCR beta chain. These data originate in a study of shared clonotypes between healthy human individuals. The CDR3 sequence is 12 residues long. Trimming removed 10 bases at V and 6 bases at J, with 15 bases between. Germline CDR1 and CDR2: MDHEN and SYDVKM. Data came from immunoSEQ multiplex PCR; TCRdb stores just in-frame clones and leaves some out. Among millions of clones listed, 85% to 95% were seen once. The naive CD8 subset, CD45RO-negative cells positively selected for CCR7, excluded terminally differentiated effector memory CD45RA+ cells. This sequence was found in a man aged 18 to 35 in good health. Some clones in this sample may be carry-over from other donors' samples. The sample consisted of naive CD8+ T cells from PBMCs. This chain connects TRBV28 to TRBJ1-1; D gene ambiguous. The CDR3 DNA is TGTGCCACCCGACGCCTTATCGCTGAAGCTTTCTTT. Its protein product is CATRRLIAEAFF.